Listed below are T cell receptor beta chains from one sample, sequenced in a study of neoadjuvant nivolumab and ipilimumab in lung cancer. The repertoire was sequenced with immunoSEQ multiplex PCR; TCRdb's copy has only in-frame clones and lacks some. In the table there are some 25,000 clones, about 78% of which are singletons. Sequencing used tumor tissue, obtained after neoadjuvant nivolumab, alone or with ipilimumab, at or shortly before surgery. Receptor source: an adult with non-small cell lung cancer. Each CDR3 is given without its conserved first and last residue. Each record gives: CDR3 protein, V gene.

CDR3: ASSLRANYGYT; V: TRBV7-8
CDR3: ASKLAGAADTQY; V: TRBV27
CDR3: ASSQDTGTEAF; V: TRBV6-1
CDR3: AISEAIAGLRTLLSGNTIY; V: TRBV10-3
CDR3: ASSLGSGEPYEQY; V: TRBV7-2
CDR3: ASSLRQGDGYT; V: TRBV5-1
CDR3: ASSSGGGFGANVLT; V: TRBV27
CDR3: ASSPSSGNTIY; V: TRBV18
CDR3: ASRRDRGGGYT; V: TRBV5-6
CDR3: AIQGVLNQPQH; V: TRBV6-6
CDR3: ASRQGNQPQH; V: TRBV27
CDR3: ASSLVAGGYGYT; V: TRBV5-1
CDR3: ASSAQTGKQPQH; V: TRBV2
CDR3: ASSRPGHFSNTGELF; V: TRBV5-6
CDR3: ASSYLGGTGELF; V: TRBV6-5
CDR3: ASSPRGGFNTEAF; V: TRBV11-1
CDR3: ASSYDVRVSSYEQY; V: TRBV7-8
CDR3: ASSTLGPSPDTQY; V: TRBV18
CDR3: ASSEAGGYQPQH; V: TRBV5-1
CDR3: ASSLWGSPYNEQF; V: TRBV5-4
CDR3: ASRTTSGIQETQY; V: TRBV7-9
CDR3: ASSAEDYGYT; V: TRBV4-3
CDR3: ASSPPALAGATDTQY; V: TRBV18
CDR3: ASSSPVSEQF; V: TRBV10-1
CDR3: ASRPTEYTEAF; V: TRBV5-1
CDR3: ASSLGGPKNIQY; V: TRBV27
CDR3: ASSLEGADTQY; V: TRBV5-6
CDR3: ASSTLGRATEAF; V: TRBV27
CDR3: ASSSRADEQF; V: TRBV19
CDR3: ASSLGTGPTEAF; V: TRBV11-2
CDR3: ASKAVYNEQF; V: TRBV6-5
CDR3: ASSPGSNIQY; V: TRBV2
CDR3: ASSPGTGNTGELF; V: TRBV5-1
CDR3: ASSPFGTGGEAF; V: TRBV14
CDR3: ASTLTGLSPYNEQF; V: TRBV7-8
CDR3: ASSLAGSRVNTEAF; V: TRBV5-5
CDR3: ASSTGSVGSWGTEAF; V: TRBV5-5
CDR3: ASSLAKGGLYNEQF; V: TRBV5-4
CDR3: ASSGGVRRYGYT; V: TRBV19
CDR3: AISESLGSYTEAF; V: TRBV10-3
CDR3: ASRPGQGYGYT; V: TRBV2
CDR3: ASSSAHTGTGHDGYT; V: TRBV11-2
CDR3: ASSPDRSNEKLF; V: TRBV18